The source of this T cell receptor beta chain is a study of blood T cell repertoires in COVID-19. The CDR3 is 16 residues long. Profiled with immunoSEQ multiplex PCR; TCRdb holds only in-frame clones, not every one. The table records around 330,000 clones, 89% of them present only once. Adults between about 18 and 89 years of age took part from approximately 24 US areas. Cohort assignment relied on participant-reported clinical history. This chain uses TRBV21-1 with TRBJ2-1; the table's D gene call, TRBD2, was not cross checked with the DNA. TRBV21-1 is reported as a pseudogene. Material for sequencing was PBMCs or T cells enriched from blood (not recorded which). The sequence came from a man between 60 and 70 years old who had recovered from COVID-19. CDR3 nucleotides: TGTGCCAGCAGCAAAAGTCTAGCGGGATCGGGCAATGAGCAGTTCTTC. Encoded protein: CASSKSLAGSGNEQFF.